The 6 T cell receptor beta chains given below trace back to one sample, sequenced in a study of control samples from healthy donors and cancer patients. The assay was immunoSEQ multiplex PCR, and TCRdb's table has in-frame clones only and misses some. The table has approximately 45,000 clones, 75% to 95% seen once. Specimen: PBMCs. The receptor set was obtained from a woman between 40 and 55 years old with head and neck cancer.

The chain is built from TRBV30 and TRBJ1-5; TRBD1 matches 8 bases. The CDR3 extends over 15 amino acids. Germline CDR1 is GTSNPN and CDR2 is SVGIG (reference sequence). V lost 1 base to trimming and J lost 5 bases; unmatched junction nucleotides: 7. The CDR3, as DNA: TGTGCCTGGAGTGGAGCCACAGGGGGTGATCAGCCCCAGCATTTT. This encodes CAWSGATGGDQPQHF.

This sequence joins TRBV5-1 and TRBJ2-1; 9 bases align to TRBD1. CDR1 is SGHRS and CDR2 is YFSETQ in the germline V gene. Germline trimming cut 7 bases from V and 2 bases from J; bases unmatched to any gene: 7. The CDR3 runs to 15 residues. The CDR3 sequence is CASYRGDRAYNEQFF. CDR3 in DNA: TGCGCCAGCTACCGAGGGGACAGGGCCTACAATGAGCAGTTCTTC.

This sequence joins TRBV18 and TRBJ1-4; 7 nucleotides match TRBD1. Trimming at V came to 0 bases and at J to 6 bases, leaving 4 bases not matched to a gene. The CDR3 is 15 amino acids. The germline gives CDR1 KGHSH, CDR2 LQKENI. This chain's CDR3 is CASSPPRGTYEKLFF. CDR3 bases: TGTGCCAGCTCACCACCCAGGGGGACCTATGAAAAACTGTTTTTT.

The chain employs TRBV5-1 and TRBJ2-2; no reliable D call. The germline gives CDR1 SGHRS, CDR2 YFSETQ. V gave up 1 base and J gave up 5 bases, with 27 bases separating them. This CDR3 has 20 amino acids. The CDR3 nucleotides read TGCGCCAGCAGCTTGAGTCGCGGAGTGGGAAATAAGTTGGTGACCGGGGAGCTGTTTTTT. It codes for CASSLSRGVGNKLVTGELFF.

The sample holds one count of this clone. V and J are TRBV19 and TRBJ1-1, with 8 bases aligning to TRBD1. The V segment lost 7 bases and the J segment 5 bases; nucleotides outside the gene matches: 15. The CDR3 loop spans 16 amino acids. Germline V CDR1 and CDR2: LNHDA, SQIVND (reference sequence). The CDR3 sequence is CASNGQGRPEGTEAFF. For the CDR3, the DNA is TGTGCCAGTAACGGACAGGGCCGGCCGGAGGGGACTGAAGCTTTCTTT.

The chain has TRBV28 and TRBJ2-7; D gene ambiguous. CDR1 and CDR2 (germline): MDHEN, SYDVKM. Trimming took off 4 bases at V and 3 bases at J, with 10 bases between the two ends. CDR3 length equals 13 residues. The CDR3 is CASSYPPGYEQYF. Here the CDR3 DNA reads TGTGCCAGCAGTTATCCGCCTGGCTACGAGCAGTACTTC.